The TCR beta chain under discussion was sequenced for a study of patients and donors after allogeneic stem cell transplantation. Using its own MiXCR run on the RT-PCR reads, TCRdb lists one record per CDR3 protein. This table holds approximately 1,600 distinct CDR3 sequences, approximately 15% found once. This CDR3 comprises 15 residues. The V gene is TRBV3-2, the J gene TRBJ2-1. TRBV3-2 is designated a pseudogene. This sequence originates from a human donor who was either an allogeneic HSCT recipient or a stem cell or donor lymphocyte infusion donor (not recorded which). It is not recorded whose cells these are; they may come from a transplant donor. Sequencing used blood, either unsorted or a sorted T cell fraction (not recorded which). DNA for the CDR3: TGTGCCAGCAGCCAAGTAACCACGAATCGTGGTGAGCAGTTCTTC. Translation: CASSQVTTNRGEQFF.